Shown below are 20 T cell receptor beta chains from a single sample sequenced in a study of blood T cell repertoires in COVID-19. Repertoires were generated with immunoSEQ multiplex PCR, while TCRdb's copy carries only in-frame clones and drops some. The sample contains fewer than 200,000 clones, 84% of which appear only once. The specimen was peripheral blood. Receptors were obtained from a middle-aged man who had recovered from COVID-19.

J is TRBJ1-5 and V is TRBV5-6, with 7 bases identical to TRBD1. Losses at the gene ends were 4 bases for V and 6 bases for J; bases not matched to a gene: 7. The germline V gene encodes CDR1 SGHDT and CDR2 YYEEEE. The length of the CDR3 is 14 residues. The DNA for the CDR3 is TGTGCCAGCAGCGCAACAGGGGTTAGTCAGCCCCAGCATTTT. Its protein product is CASSATGVSQPQHF.

The chain couples TRBV6-6 to TRBJ2-3, with 9 nucleotides matching TRBD2. The J segment lost 8 bases and the V segment lost 8 bases, leaving 17 bases of the junction unmatched. This CDR3 has 16 amino acids. Looked up from germline, CDR1 is MNHNY and CDR2 is SVGAGI (reference sequence). The CDR3 loop reads CASSLEAGGHRGTQYF. DNA for the CDR3: TGTGCCAGCTCTCTGGAGGCGGGGGGGCACCGAGGTACGCAGTATTTT.

This clone was seen only a few times. The chain links TRBV6-5 to TRBJ1-6; TRBD1 aligns across 7 bases. After removal of 6 bases from V and 5 bases from J, the junction contained 7 bases not matched to a gene. Germline assignment: CDR1 MNHEY and CDR2 SVGAGI. The CDR3 runs 15 residues. CDR3 DNA: TGTGCCAGCAGGGTAGGGGGCGGGAATAATTCACCCCTCCACTTT. Translated, it gives CASRVGGGNNSPLHF.

This chain joins TRBV2 and TRBJ2-5; TRBD1 agrees at 9 bases. J gave up 5 bases and V 8 bases, and 6 bases lay outside the gene matches. The germline V gene encodes CDR1 SNHLY and CDR2 FYNNEI. The length of the CDR3 is 13 residues. The CDR3 loop is CASSRTGDETQYF. CDR3 DNA: TGTGCCAGCTCTAGGACAGGGGACGAGACCCAGTACTTC.

The V call is TRBV18, the J call TRBJ1-2, with TRBD1 identical over 8 bases. CDR3 length: 17 amino acids. Germline V lookup: CDR1 KGHSH, CDR2 LQKENI. The V segment lost 3 bases and the J segment 0 bases; nucleotides outside the gene matches: 9. This chain's CDR3 is CASSPTDRGRANYGYTF. In DNA form, the CDR3 reads TGTGCCAGCTCACCCACCGACAGGGGACGCGCTAACTATGGCTACACCTTC.

The chain couples TRBV7-9 to TRBJ1-2, with 12 nucleotides matching TRBD1. V gave up 5 bases and J gave up 7 bases; unmatched junction bases: 11. CDR1 SEHNR and CDR2 FQNEAQ come from the germline V gene (reference sequence). This CDR3 spans 16 amino acids. For the CDR3, the DNA is TGTGCCAGCAGCCACCGGGGACAGGGGGCGTTCCTTGGCTACACCTTC. It yields the protein CASSHRGQGAFLGYTF.

The rearrangement joins TRBV11-2 to TRBJ2-5; D perhaps matches TRBD1 (6 bases). Germline V lookup: CDR1 SGHAT, CDR2 FQNNGV. The CDR3 sequence is 14 residues long. Trimming removed 5 bases at V and 2 bases at J, with 12 bases between. DNA for the CDR3: TGTGCCAGCAGCGATAGGACAGTTCAAGAGACCCAGTACTTC. It specifies CASSDRTVQETQYF.

The V and J genes are TRBV7-8 and TRBJ2-5; D not resolved. The CDR3 consists of 14 residues. CDR1 and CDR2 (germline): SGHVS, FQNEAQ. Trimming removed 5 bases from V and 0 bases from J, with 10 bases in between. In DNA form, the CDR3 reads TGTGCCAGCAGCCAAGGAGCCGACCAAGAGACCCAGTACTTC. Translation: CASSQGADQETQYF.

The CDR3 sequence: CASSQGQNTEAFF. CDR3 nucleotides: TGTGCCAGCAGCCAGGGACAGAACACTGAAGCTTTCTTT. This chain joins TRBV7-6 and TRBJ1-1, with D perhaps TRBD1 (6 bases). Germline lookup yields CDR1 SGHVS and CDR2 FNYEAQ. V was shortened by 5 bases and J by 1 base, with 8 bases between the two germline ends. This CDR3 is built from 13 residues. The full variable domain, its missing parts supplied by reference TRBV7-6 and TRBJ1-1, is GAGVSQSPRYKVTKRGQDVALRCDPISGHVSLYWYRQALGQGPEFLTYFNYEAQQDKSGLPNDRFSAERPEGSISTLTIQRTEQRDSAMYRCASSQGQNTEAFFGQGTRLTVV.

This clone was found once. The chain recombines TRBV24-1 with TRBJ1-5; D remains unclear. V lost 6 bases, J lost 4 bases, and 9 bases lay in between. Germline CDR1 KGHDR, CDR2 SFDVKD. CDR3 length: 13 amino acids. The CDR3 loop reads CATSTRGNQPQHF. The CDR3 nucleotides are TGTGCCACCAGTACCCGGGGAAATCAGCCCCAGCATTTT.

The sample holds a few counts of this clone. This CDR3 is CASSLPTGPTGELFF. The CDR3 bases are TGTGCCAGCAGCTTACCAACAGGACCCACCGGGGAGCTGTTTTTT. This sequence joins TRBV5-4 and TRBJ2-2, with D tentatively TRBD1 (5 bases). The CDR3 has 15 amino acids. V lost 2 bases to trimming and J lost 4 bases, with 12 bases between them. Germline CDR1 and CDR2: SGHNT and YYREEE (reference sequence).

The chain joins TRBV5-6 to TRBJ2-7, with 8 bases aligning to TRBD1. The CDR3 length is 14 residues. Germline values: CDR1 SGHDT, CDR2 YYEEEE. The V segment lost 3 bases and the J segment 1 base; nucleotides outside the gene matches: 3. This chain's CDR3 is CASSSQGASYEQYF. CDR3 sequence (DNA): TGTGCCAGCAGCTCTCAGGGGGCTTCCTACGAGCAGTACTTC.

In this sample, this clone turned up a few times. The rearrangement joins TRBV28 to TRBJ1-6; D may be TRBD1 (5 bases). V was clipped by 2 bases and J by 8 bases, with 10 bases between them. The CDR3 has 14 amino acids. The germline V gene has CDR1 MDHEN and CDR2 SYDVKM. DNA for the CDR3: TGTGCCAGCAGTTTAAACGGGGGTTATTCACCCCTCCACTTT. Protein: CASSLNGGYSPLHF. The full variable domain, completed using reference TRBV28 and TRBJ1-6, is DVKVTQSSRYLVKRTGEKVFLECVQDMDHENMFWYRQDPGLGLRLIYFSYDVKMKEKGDIPEGYSVSREKKERFSLILESASTNQTSMYLCASSLNGGYSPLHFGNGTRLTVT.

CDR3 loop: CASSVPGDYEQYF. The CDR3 DNA reads TGTGCCAGTAGTGTGCCAGGGGACTACGAGCAGTACTTC. This rearrangement joins TRBV19 to TRBJ2-7; D is perhaps TRBD1 (6 bases). The germline V gene has CDR1 LNHDA and CDR2 SQIVND (reference sequence). The CDR3 extends over 13 amino acids. V was clipped by 5 bases and J by 3 bases, with 11 bases between them.

The chain links TRBV6-4 to TRBJ2-1, with 7 bases matching TRBD2. There are 21 residues in the CDR3. In germline, CDR1 is MRHNA, CDR2 SNTAGT. The J segment lost 0 bases and the V segment lost 2 bases, leaving 19 bases of the junction unmatched. CDR3 sequence: CASSDAGAASGYGGSYNEQFF. The DNA of the CDR3 is TGTGCCAGCAGTGACGCGGGAGCGGCTAGCGGCTACGGAGGCTCCTACAATGAGCAGTTCTTC.

The chain couples TRBV5-4 to TRBJ2-3, with a weak D call TRBD1 (5 bases). Germline-derived CDR1 and CDR2 are SGHNT and YYREEE (reference sequence). Trimming pared 7 bases from V and 2 bases from J, leaving 17 bases between. The CDR3 is 15 amino acids. This CDR3 reads CASSRGPETTDTQYF. The CDR3 DNA is TGTGCCAGCTCTAGGGGCCCGGAAACCACAGATACGCAGTATTTT.

This chain joins TRBV6-4 and TRBJ1-2; no clear D gene. V was shortened by 2 bases and J by 6 bases, with 19 bases between the two germline ends. This CDR3 has 16 amino acids. Germline CDR1 reads MRHNA; CDR2 reads SNTAGT. The CDR3 DNA follows: TGTGCCAGCAGTGACGGAGAGGTGGCTGGTGGCGATGGCTACACCTTC. It is translated as CASSDGEVAGGDGYTF.

The chain has TRBV6-1 and TRBJ1-2; D remains ambiguous. This CDR3 has 13 residues. The germline gives CDR1 MNHNS, CDR2 SASEGT. V dropped 2 bases and J dropped 6 bases, with 10 bases sitting between them. CDR3 DNA sequence: TGTGCCAGCAGTGAACCCGGTGGGCATGGCTACACCTTC. This sequence encodes CASSEPGGHGYTF.

The chain uses TRBV19 and TRBJ2-5; TRBD1 might be the D (6 bases). Germline assignment: CDR1 LNHDA and CDR2 SQIVND (reference sequence). The CDR3 is made up of 14 amino acids. V lost 6 bases, J lost 7 bases, and 18 bases lay in between. CDR3 loop: CASRASFLGGTQYF. In DNA form, the CDR3 reads TGTGCCAGTAGGGCCAGCTTCCTAGGGGGGACCCAGTACTTC.

This clone was observed a few times. The chain employs TRBV30 and TRBJ1-1, with TRBD1 matching 10 bases. Germline V gene sequence: CDR1 GTSNPN, CDR2 SVGIG (reference sequence). The CDR3 consists of 14 residues. With 3 bases clipped from V and 4 bases from J, the junction kept 5 bases outside the gene matches. As DNA, the CDR3 is TGTGCCTGGAGATGGGGACAGGGGAGCACTGAAGCTTTCTTT. It is translated as CAWRWGQGSTEAFF.